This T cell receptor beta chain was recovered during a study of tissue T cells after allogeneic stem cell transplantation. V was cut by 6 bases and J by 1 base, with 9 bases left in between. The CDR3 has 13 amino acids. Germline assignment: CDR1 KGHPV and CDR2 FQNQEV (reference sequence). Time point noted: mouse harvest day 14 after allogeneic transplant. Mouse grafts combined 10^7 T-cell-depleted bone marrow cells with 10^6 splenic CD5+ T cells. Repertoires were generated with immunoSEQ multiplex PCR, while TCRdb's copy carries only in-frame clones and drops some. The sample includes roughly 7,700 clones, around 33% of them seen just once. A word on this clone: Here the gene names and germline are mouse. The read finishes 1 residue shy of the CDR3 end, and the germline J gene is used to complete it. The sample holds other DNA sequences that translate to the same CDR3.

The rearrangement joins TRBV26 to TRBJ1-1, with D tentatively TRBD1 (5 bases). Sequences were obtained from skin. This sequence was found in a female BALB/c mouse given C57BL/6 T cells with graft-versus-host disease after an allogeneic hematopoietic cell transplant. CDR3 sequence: CASSQTENTEVFF. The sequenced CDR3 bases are TGTGCCAGCAGCCAGACAGAAAACACAGAAGTCTTC. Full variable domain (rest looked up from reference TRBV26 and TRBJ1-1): NSKVIQTPRYLVKGQGQKAKMRCIPEKGHPVVFWYQQNKNNEFKFLINFQNQEVLQQIDMTEKRFSAECPSNSPCSLEIQSSEAGDSALYLCASSQTENTEVFFGKGTRLTVV.